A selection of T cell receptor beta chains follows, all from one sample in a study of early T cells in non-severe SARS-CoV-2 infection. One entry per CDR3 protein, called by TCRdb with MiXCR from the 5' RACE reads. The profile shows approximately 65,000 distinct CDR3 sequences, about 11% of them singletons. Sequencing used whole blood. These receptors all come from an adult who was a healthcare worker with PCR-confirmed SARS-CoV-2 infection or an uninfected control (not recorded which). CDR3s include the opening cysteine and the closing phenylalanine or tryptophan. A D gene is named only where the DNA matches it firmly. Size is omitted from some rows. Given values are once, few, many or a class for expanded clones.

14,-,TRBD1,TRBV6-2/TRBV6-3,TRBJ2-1,TGTGCCAGCAGTTACGCGGGCAGGGGGAATGAGCAGTTCTTC,CASSYAGRGNEQFF
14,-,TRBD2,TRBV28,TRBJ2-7,TGTGCCAGCAGTTTACAAACTAGCGCGTCCGAGCAGTACTTC,CASSLQTSASEQYF
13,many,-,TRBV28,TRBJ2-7,TGTGCCAGCAGTTTTGACAAATTGTACGAGCAGTACTTC,CASSFDKLYEQYF
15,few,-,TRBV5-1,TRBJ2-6,TGCGCCAGCAGCTTGCCCGACTCTGGGGCCAACGTCCTGACTTTC,CASSLPDSGANVLTF
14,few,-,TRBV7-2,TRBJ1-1,TGTGCCAGTAAATATCCTCAGCGGAACACTGAAGCTTTCTTT,CASKYPQRNTEAFF
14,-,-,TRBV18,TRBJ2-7,TGTGCCAGCTCACCAGCTAGCAGTCTTCACGAGCAGTACTTC,CASSPASSLHEQYF
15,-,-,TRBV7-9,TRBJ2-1,TGTGCCAGCAGCTATACAGACCGACGTAACAATGAGCAGTTCTTC,CASSYTDRRNNEQFF
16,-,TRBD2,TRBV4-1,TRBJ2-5,TGCGCCAGCAGCCAAGAGCTACTAGCGGGACAAGAGACCCAGTACTTC,CASSQELLAGQETQYF
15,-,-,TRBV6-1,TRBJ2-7,TGTGCCAGCAGGATACAGGGTGAACCCACCTACGAGCAGTACTTC,CASRIQGEPTYEQYF
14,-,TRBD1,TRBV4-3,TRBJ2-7,TGCGCCAGCAGCCCTGAAACAGGGGGTGACGAGCAGTACTTC,CASSPETGGDEQYF
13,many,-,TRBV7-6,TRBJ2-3,TGTGCCAGCAGCTTACCGTTCACAGATACGCAGTATTTT,CASSLPFTDTQYF
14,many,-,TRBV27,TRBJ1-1,TGTGCCAGCCGGGGAAGGAGGAGGAACACTGAAGCTTTCTTT,CASRGRRRNTEAFF
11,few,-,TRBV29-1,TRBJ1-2,TGCAGCGTTGAAGATCTTTCTGGCTACACCTTC,CSVEDLSGYTF
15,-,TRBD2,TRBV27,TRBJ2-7,TGTGCCAGCAGTCCCTCAGGACTAGCGGTGTACGAGCAGTACTTC,CASSPSGLAVYEQYF
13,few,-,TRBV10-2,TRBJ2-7,TGCGCCAGCAGTGAGGGCGACTCCTACGAGCAGTACTTC,CASSEGDSYEQYF
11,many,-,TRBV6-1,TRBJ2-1,TGTGCCAGCAGTGAAAACCATGAGCAGTTCTTC,CASSENHEQFF
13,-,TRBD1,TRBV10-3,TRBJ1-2,TGTGCCACGTCCCGGGACAGCTTCTATGGCTACACCTTC,CATSRDSFYGYTF
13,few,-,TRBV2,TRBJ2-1,TGTGCCAGTCAGCAAGCAGCTTACAATGAGCAGTTCTTC,CASQQAAYNEQFF
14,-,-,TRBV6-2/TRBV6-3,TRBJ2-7,TGTGCCAGCAGTTACCGCCCAGCGCGCTACGAGCAGTACTTC,CASSYRPARYEQYF
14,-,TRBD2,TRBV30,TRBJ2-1,TGTGCCTGGAGTGTAGGGGGACTAGTCAATGAGCAGTTCTTC,CAWSVGGLVNEQFF
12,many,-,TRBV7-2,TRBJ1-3,TGTGCCAGCAGCTTAGAAGGGGGTACCATATATTTT,CASSLEGGTIYF
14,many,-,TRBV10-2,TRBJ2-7,TGCGCCAGCAACCCCCAGGTGGGGATTTACGAGCAGTACTTC,CASNPQVGIYEQYF
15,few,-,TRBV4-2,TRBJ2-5,TGTGCCAGCAGCCAAAGGGGTCCGGGGGCAGGGACCCAGTACTTC,CASSQRGPGAGTQYF
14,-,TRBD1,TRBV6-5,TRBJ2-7,TGTGCCAGCAGGACCGGGACAGGGAACTACGAGCAGTACTTC,CASRTGTGNYEQYF
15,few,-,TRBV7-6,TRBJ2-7,TGTGCCAGCACCCCCAGGGGTAGTGGCGTCTACGAGCAGTACTTC,CASTPRGSGVYEQYF
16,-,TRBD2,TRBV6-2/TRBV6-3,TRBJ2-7,TGTGCCAGCAGCAACAGACTAGCGGGAGACCCACGGGAGCAGTACTTC,CASSNRLAGDPREQYF
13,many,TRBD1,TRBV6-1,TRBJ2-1,TGTGCCACTGGGGACAGGGGGTGGGATGAGCAGTTCTTC,CATGDRGWDEQFF
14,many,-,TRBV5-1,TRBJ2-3,TGCGCCAGCAGCTTGCAGGACCTCACAGATACGCAGTATTTT,CASSLQDLTDTQYF
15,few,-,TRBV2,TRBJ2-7,TGTGCCAGCAGTGATATACGGTCCCCTTCCTACGAGCAGTACTTC,CASSDIRSPSYEQYF
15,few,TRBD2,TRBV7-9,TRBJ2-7,TGTGCCAGCAGCGATACTAGCGGGAGAGGGGACGAGCAGTACTTC,CASSDTSGRGDEQYF
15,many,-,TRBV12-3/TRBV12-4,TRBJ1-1,TGTGCCAGCAGTTTTACCCTAGGATCGAGCACTGAAGCTTTCTTT,CASSFTLGSSTEAFF
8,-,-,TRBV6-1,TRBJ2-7,TGTGCCAGCAGTGAAAAGTACTTC,CASSEKYF
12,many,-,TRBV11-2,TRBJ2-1,TGTGCCAGCAGCGTCGGGGGACCAGAGCAGTTCTTC,CASSVGGPEQFF
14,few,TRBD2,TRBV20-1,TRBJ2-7,TGCAGTGCTAGAGATGAACTAGCGGGAGCCGAGCAGTACTTC,CSARDELAGAEQYF
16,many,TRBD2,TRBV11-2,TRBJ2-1,TGTGCCAGCAGCCCGCCGCGCGGGAGGGGATACAATGAGCAGTTCTTC,CASSPPRGRGYNEQFF
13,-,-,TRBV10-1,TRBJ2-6,TGCGCCAGCAGTGGCTCTGGGGCCAACGTCCTGACTTTC,CASSGSGANVLTF
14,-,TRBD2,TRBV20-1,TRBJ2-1,TGCAGTGCCACCGGGACTAGGTTTTACAATGAGCAGTTCTTC,CSATGTRFYNEQFF
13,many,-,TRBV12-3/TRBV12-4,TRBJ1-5,TGTGCCAGCAGCCCAGGACAGCGGCAGCCCCAGCATTTT,CASSPGQRQPQHF